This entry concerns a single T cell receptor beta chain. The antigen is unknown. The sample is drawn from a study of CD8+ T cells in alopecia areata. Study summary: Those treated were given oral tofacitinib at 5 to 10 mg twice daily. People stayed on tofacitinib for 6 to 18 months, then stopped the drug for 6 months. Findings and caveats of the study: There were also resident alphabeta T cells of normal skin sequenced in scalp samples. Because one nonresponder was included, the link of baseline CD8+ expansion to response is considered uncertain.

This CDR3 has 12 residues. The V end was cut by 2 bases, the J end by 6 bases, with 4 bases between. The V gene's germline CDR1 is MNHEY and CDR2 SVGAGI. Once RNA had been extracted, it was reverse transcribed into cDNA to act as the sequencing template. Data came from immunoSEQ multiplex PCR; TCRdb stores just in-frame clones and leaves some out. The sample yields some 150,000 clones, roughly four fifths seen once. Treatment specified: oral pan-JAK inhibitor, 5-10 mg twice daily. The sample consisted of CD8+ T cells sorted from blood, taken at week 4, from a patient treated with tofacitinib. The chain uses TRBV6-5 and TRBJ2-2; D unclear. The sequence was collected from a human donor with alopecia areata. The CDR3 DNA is TGTGCCAGCAGTTACAATTCCGGGGAGCTGTTTTTT. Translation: CASSYNSGELFF.